The rows below give T cell receptor beta chains drawn from one sample of a study of blood T cell repertoires in COVID-19. Method: immunoSEQ multiplex PCR; TCRdb's copy keeps in-frame clones and lacks some. The repertoire holds 200,000 to 300,000 clones, with around 81% as singletons. Sample: peripheral blood. The origin of the receptors is a woman aged 55-69 years with active or convalescent COVID-19. The CDR3 runs from the conserved cysteine through the conserved F or W. The D gene is left open where the match is weak. Some rows mark clone size as missing; the rest say once, few, many or name a class of expanded clone.

V gene	clone size	D gene	J gene	CDR3 DNA	CDR3 protein
TRBV2	many	.	TRBJ1-5	TGTGCCAGCAGCGACAGCCATAGCAATCAGCCCCAGCATTTT	CASSDSHSNQPQHF
TRBV7-2	.	TRBD2	TRBJ2-3	TGTGCCAGCAGCCCCTGGACTAGCGGGGGGCAGGTCACAGATACGCAGTATTTT	CASSPWTSGGQVTDTQYF
TRBV12-3/TRBV12-4	once	.	TRBJ2-1	TGTGCCAGCAGTTTCGGTTACTACAATGAGCAGTTCTTC	CASSFGYYNEQFF
TRBV11-2	.	.	TRBJ1-6	TGTGCCAGCAGATCTTGGGGAGGAGGTGTTTATAATTCACCCCTCCACTTT	CASRSWGGGVYNSPLHF
TRBV7-3	.	TRBD1	TRBJ2-7	TGTGCCAGCAGCTTAACGGGGGGACAGGGTACCTACGAGCAGTACTTC	CASSLTGGQGTYEQYF
TRBV5-4	.	TRBD1	TRBJ1-1	TGTGCCAGCAGCTTGAACAGGGGGTATATGAACACTGAAGCTTTCTTT	CASSLNRGYMNTEAFF
TRBV3-1/TRBV3-2	.	.	TRBJ1-1	TGTGCCAGCAGCCAAGAAGCGTCTGCGTACACTGAAGCTTTCTTT	CASSQEASAYTEAFF
TRBV7-9	once	.	TRBJ2-5	TGTGCCAGCAGCTCATCAGGGAGGGAGACCCAGTACTTC	CASSSSGRETQYF
TRBV5-1	.	TRBD2	TRBJ2-5	TGCGCCAGCAGCTTTCTAACTAGCGGGAATGCGGGGGAGACCCAGTACTTC	CASSFLTSGNAGETQYF
TRBV6-6	.	TRBD1	TRBJ1-2	TGTGCCAGCAGTAACGAAGACAGGGTCTATGGCTACACCTTC	CASSNEDRVYGYTF
TRBV12-3/TRBV12-4	.	.	TRBJ1-2	TGTGCCAGCAAGTACGGGGATGGCTACACCTTC	CASKYGDGYTF
TRBV3-1/TRBV3-2	.	TRBD2	TRBJ2-3	TGTGCCAGCAGCCAACTAACCGGGACTAGCGGGGGGCCAGATACGCAGTATTTT	CASSQLTGTSGGPDTQYF
TRBV7-2	.	TRBD2	TRBJ2-7	TGTGCCAGCAGCTTAGGTAGCGGGGTATCCTACGAGCAGTACTTC	CASSLGSGVSYEQYF
TRBV5-1	.	TRBD1	TRBJ1-2	TGCGCCAGCAGCTTGGATACAGGGGTGGCTGGCTACACCTTC	CASSLDTGVAGYTF
TRBV9	.	.	TRBJ2-3	TGTGCCAGCAGCTTTAACACAGATACGCAGTATTTT	CASSFNTDTQYF
TRBV19	.	TRBD1	TRBJ2-3	TGTGCCACCACACCGGGACAGGGTCCCGATACGCAGTATTTT	CATTPGQGPDTQYF
TRBV29-1	.	TRBD1	TRBJ2-5	TGCAGCGTTTCCATCCGGACAGGCTCCGAGACCCAGTACTTC	CSVSIRTGSETQYF
TRBV5-1	.	.	TRBJ1-4	TGCGCCAGCAGCTTGTGGAGTGATAATGAAAAACTGTTTTTT	CASSLWSDNEKLFF
TRBV28	once	TRBD1	TRBJ1-5	TGTGCCAGCAGACCTCCGGGACAGCCTTATAGCAATCAGCCCCAGCATTTT	CASRPPGQPYSNQPQHF